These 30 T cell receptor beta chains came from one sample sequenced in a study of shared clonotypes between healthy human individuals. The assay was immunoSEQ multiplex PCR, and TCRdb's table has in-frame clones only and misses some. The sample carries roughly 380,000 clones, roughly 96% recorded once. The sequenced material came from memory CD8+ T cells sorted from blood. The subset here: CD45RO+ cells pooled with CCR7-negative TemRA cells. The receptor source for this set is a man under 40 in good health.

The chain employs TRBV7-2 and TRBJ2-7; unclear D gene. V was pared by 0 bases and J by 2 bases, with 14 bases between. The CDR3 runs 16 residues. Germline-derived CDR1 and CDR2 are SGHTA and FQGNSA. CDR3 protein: CASSLALNTAPYEQYF. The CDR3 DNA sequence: TGTGCCAGCAGCTTAGCCCTAAATACCGCCCCCTACGAGCAGTACTTC.

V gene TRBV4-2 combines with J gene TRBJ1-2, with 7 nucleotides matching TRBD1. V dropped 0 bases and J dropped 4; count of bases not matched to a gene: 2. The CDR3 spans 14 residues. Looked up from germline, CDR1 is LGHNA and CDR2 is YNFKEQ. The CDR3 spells CASSQDRDSYGYTF. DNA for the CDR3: TGTGCCAGCAGCCAAGATAGGGACAGCTATGGCTACACCTTC.

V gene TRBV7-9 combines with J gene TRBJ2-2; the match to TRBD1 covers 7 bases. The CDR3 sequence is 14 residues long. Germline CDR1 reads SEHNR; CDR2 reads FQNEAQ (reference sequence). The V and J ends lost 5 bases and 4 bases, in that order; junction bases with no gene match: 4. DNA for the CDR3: TGTGCCAGCAGCCCGACAGGGAGCACCGGGGAGCTGTTTTTT. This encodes CASSPTGSTGELFF.

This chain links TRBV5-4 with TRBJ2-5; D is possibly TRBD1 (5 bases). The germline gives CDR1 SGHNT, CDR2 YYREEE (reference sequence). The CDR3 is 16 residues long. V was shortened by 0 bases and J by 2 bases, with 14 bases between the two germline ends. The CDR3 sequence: CASSLGQGEPQETQYF. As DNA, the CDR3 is TGTGCCAGCAGCTTGGGTCAGGGCGAACCGCAAGAGACCCAGTACTTC.

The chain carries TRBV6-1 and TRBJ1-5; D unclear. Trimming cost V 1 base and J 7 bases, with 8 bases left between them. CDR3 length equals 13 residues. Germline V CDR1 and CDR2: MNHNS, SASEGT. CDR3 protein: CASSEGGIQPQHF. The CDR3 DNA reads TGTGCCAGCAGTGAAGGAGGGATCCAGCCCCAGCATTTT.

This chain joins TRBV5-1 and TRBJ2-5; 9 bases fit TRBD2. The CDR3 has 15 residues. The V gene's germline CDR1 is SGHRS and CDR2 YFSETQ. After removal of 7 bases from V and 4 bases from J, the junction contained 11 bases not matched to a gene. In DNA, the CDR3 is TGCGCCAGCGAGCGGGGGGTTGGGAAAAGAGAGACCCAGTACTTC. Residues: CASERGVGKRETQYF.

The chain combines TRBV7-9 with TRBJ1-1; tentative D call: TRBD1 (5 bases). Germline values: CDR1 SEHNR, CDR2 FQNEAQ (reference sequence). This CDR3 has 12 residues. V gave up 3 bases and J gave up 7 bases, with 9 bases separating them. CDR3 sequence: CASSFRGDEAFF. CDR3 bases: TGTGCCAGCAGCTTTCGGGGGGATGAAGCTTTCTTT.

The CDR3 is CASSTPGHYEQYF. The DNA for the CDR3 is TGTGCCAGCAGCACCCCCGGCCACTACGAGCAGTACTTC. The V call is TRBV5-5, the J call TRBJ2-7; no clear D. The CDR3 extends over 13 amino acids. With 4 bases removed from V and 3 bases from J, the gap between germline ends came to 11 bases. Per the germline V gene, CDR1 is SGHKS and CDR2 is YYEKEE (reference sequence).

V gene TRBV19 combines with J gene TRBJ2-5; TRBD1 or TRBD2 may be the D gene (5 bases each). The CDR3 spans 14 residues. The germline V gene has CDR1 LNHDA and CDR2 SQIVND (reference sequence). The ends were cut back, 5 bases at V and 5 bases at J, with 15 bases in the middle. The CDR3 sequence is CASSPDWGSETQYF. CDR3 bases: TGTGCCAGTAGTCCCGACTGGGGGTCCGAGACCCAGTACTTC.

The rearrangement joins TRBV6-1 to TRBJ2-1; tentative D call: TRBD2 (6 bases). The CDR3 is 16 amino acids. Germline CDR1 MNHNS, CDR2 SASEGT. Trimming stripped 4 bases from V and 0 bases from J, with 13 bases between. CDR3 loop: CASSGLAVSSYNEQFF. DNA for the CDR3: TGTGCCAGCAGTGGTTTAGCGGTAAGCTCCTACAATGAGCAGTTCTTC.

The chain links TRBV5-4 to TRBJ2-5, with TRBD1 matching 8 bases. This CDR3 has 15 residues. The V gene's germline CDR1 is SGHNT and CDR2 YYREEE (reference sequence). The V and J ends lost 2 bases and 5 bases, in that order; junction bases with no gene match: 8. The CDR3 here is CASSFDQGARETQYF. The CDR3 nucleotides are TGTGCCAGCAGCTTCGACCAGGGGGCGCGGGAGACCCAGTACTTC.

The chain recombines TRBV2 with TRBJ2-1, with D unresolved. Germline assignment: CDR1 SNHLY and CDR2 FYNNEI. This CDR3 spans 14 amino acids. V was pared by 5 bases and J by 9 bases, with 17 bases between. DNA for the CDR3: TGTGCCAGCAGTTCGCGCAGAGGTAGAGTTGAGCAGTTCTTC. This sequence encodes CASSSRRGRVEQFF.

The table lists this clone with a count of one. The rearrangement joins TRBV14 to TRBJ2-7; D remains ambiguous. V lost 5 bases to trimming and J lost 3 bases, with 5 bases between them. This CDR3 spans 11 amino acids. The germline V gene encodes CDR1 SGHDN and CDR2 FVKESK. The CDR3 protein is CASSSFYEQYF. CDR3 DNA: TGTGCCAGCAGCTCCTTCTACGAGCAGTACTTC.

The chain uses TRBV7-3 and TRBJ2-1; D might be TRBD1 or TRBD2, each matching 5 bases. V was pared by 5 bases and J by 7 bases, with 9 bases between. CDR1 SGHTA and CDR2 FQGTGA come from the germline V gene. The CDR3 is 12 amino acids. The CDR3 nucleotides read TGTGCCAGCAGCCTGTGGGGGAATGAGCAGTTCTTC. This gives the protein CASSLWGNEQFF.

The CDR3 DNA reads TGTGCCAGCAGGCGAACAGGGGGCACGGACGAGCAGTACTTC. This encodes CASRRTGGTDEQYF. This chain uses TRBV28 with TRBJ2-7; the match to TRBD1 covers 9 bases. The CDR3 runs to 14 residues. J was trimmed by 5 bases and V by 6 bases; bases with no gene match: 8. Germline CDR1 reads MDHEN; CDR2 reads SYDVKM.

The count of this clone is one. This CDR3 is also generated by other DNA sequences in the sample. Here the CDR3 DNA reads TGCAGTGCCCCTGTCTCCTACGAGCAGTACTTC. It codes for CSAPVSYEQYF. The chain has TRBV20-1 and TRBJ2-7; D unclear. CDR1 DFQATT and CDR2 SNEGSKA come from the germline V gene (reference sequence). The CDR3 covers 11 residues. V shed 6 bases and J shed 0 bases, with 6 bases lying between them.

CDR3 loop: CASSPEESQPQHF. CDR3 nucleotides: TGTGCCAGCTCACCGGAGGAGAGTCAGCCCCAGCATTTT. The J gene is TRBJ1-5, the V gene TRBV18, with D uncertain. The CDR3 consists of 13 residues. Per the germline V gene, CDR1 is KGHSH and CDR2 is LQKENI. Deletions cut 3 bases from V and 6 bases from J, with 9 bases between.

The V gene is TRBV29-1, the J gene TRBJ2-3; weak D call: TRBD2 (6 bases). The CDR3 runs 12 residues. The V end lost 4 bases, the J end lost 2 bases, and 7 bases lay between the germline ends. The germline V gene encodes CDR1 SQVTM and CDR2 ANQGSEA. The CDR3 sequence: CSVGTITDTQYF. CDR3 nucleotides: TGCAGCGTTGGGACTATCACAGATACGCAGTATTTT.

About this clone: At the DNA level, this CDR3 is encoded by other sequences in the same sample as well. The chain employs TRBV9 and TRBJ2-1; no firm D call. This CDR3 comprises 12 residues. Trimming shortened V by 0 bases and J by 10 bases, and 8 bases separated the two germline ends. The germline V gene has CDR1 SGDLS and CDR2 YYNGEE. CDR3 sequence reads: CASSVVRGEQFF. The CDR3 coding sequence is TGTGCCAGCAGCGTAGTTAGAGGAGAGCAGTTCTTC. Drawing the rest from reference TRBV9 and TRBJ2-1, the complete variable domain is DSGVTQTPKHLITATGQRVTLRCSPRSGDLSVYWYQQSLDQGLQFLIQYYNGEERAKGNILERFSAQQFPDLHSELNLSSLELGDSALYFCASSVVRGEQFFGPGTRLTVL.

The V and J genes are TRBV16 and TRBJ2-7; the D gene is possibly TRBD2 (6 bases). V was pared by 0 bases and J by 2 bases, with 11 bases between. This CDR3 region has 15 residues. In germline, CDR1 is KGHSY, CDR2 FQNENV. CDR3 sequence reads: CASSQSAGLTYEQYF. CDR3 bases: TGTGCCAGCAGCCAATCGGCGGGACTCACCTACGAGCAGTACTTC.

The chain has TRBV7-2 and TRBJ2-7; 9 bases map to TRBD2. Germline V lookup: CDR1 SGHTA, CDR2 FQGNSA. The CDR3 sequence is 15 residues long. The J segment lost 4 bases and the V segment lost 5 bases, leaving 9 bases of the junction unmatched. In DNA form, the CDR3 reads TGTGCCAGCAGCCCGGCTAGCGGGATCGAATACGAGCAGTACTTC. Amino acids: CASSPASGIEYEQYF. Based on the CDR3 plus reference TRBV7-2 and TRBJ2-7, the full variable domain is GAGVSQSPSNKVTEKGKDVELRCDPISGHTALYWYRQSLGQGLEFLIYFQGNSAPDKSGLPSDRFSAERTGGSVSTLTIQRTQQEDSAVYLCASSPASGIEYEQYFGPGTRLTVT.

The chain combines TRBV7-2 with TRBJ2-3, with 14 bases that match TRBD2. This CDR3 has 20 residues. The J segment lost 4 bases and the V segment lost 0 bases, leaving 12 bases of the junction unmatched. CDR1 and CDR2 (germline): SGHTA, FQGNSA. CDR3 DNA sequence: TGTGCCAGCAGCTTAGCGCGAGGGGGGACTAGCGGGAGAAGCGCAGATACGCAGTATTTT. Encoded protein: CASSLARGGTSGRSADTQYF. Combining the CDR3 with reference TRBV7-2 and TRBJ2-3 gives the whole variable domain GAGVSQSPSNKVTEKGKDVELRCDPISGHTALYWYRQSLGQGLEFLIYFQGNSAPDKSGLPSDRFSAERTGGSVSTLTIQRTQQEDSAVYLCASSLARGGTSGRSADTQYFGPGTRLTVL.

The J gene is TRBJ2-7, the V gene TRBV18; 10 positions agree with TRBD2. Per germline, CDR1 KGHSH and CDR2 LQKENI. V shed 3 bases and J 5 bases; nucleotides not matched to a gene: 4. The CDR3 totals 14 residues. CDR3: CASSPLAGEDEQYF. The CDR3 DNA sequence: TGTGCCAGCTCACCGCTAGCGGGAGAGGACGAGCAGTACTTC.

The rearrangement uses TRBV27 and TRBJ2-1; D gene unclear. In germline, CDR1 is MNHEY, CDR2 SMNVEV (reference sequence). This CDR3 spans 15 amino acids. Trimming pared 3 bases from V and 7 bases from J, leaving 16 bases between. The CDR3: CASSLKVAVVNEQFF. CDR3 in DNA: TGTGCCAGCAGTTTGAAAGTGGCGGTTGTTAATGAGCAGTTCTTC.

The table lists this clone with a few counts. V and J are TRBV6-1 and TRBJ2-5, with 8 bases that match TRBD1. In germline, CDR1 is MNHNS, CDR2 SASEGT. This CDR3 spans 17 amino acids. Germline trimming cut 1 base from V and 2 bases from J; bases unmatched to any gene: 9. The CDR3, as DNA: TGTGCCAGCAGTGAAGAAGCGCCCGGGACAGGACAAGAGACCCAGTACTTC. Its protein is CASSEEAPGTGQETQYF.

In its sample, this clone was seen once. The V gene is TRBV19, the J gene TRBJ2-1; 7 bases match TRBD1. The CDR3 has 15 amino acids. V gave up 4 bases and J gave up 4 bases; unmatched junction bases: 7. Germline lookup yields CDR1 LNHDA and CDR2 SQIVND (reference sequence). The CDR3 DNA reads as TGTGCCAGTAGTACCCAGGGGGAGATATACAATGAGCAGTTCTTC. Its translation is CASSTQGEIYNEQFF.

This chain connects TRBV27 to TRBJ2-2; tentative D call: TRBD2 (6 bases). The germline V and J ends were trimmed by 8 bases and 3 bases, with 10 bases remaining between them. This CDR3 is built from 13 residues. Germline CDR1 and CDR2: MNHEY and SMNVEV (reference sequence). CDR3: CASGPGDTGELFF. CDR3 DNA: TGTGCCAGCGGGCCGGGAGACACCGGGGAGCTGTTTTTT.

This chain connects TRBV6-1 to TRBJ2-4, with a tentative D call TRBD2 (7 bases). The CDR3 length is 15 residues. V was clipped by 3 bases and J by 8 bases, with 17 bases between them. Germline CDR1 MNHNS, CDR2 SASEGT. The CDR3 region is CASSERSGGRDIQYF. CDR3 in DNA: TGTGCCAGCAGTGAGCGATCGGGGGGCAGGGACATTCAGTACTTC.

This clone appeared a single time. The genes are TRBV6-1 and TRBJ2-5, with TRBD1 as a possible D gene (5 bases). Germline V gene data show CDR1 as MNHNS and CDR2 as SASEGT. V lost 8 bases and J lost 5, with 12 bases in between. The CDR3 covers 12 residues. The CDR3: CASEAGRETQYF. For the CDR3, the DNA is TGTGCCAGCGAGGCAGGGCGGGAGACCCAGTACTTC.

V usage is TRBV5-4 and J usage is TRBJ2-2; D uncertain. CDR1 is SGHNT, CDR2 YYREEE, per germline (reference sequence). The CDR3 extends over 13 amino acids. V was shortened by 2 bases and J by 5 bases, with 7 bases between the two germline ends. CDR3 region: CASSFSGTGELFF. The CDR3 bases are TGTGCCAGCAGCTTTTCTGGGACCGGGGAGCTGTTTTTT.